Reported below is one T cell receptor beta chain. The antigen is not known. The entry originates in a study of regulatory T cells in long-lasting Graves disease. CDR1 is SGHRS, CDR2 YFSETQ, per germline. The CDR3 extends over 16 amino acids. V was pared by 4 bases and J by 6 bases, with 20 bases between. Both iRepertoire HTBI primers and Arm-PCR of CDR3 regions were used to build the TCR beta libraries. Via MiXCR, TCRdb re-called the multiplex PCR reads, giving one row per CDR3 protein. The table includes 350,000 to 550,000 distinct CDR3 sequences, about 17% detected once. Study results and limitations: Those with persistent disease had in common more public clonotypes (roughly 3,000) than new patients (approximately 970).

Indicated time point: newly diagnosed GD, antithyroid drugs for less than 3 months. There was RNA extracted from PBMCs, and the TCR library was made from it. These records were also assigned to another study, of T cells in Graves' hyperthyroidism and ophthalmopathy. Per that study: Using the HTBI primer set, a first-round RT-PCR was run on the TCR CDR3.

The TCR originated in a woman aged 18-30 years with Graves disease. The sample here was peripheral blood mononuclear cells (PBMCs), taken at new diagnosis, from a patient treated with antithyroid drugs. The chain uses TRBV5-1 and TRBJ2-1; D uncertain. The CDR3 here is CASSPSVGLLLNEQFF. CDR3 nucleotide sequence: TGCGCCAGCAGCCCGAGCGTTGGCCTTCTACTCAATGAGCAGTTCTTC.